The 18 T cell receptor beta chains presented below share a single source sample, sequenced in a study of neurological immune-mediated disorders. Documented time point: technical triplicate 1. In TCRdb, the 5' RACE reads were re-called with MiXCR into one record per CDR3 protein. The top ten hold approximately 5% of the sample, which has 20,000 to 25,000 distinct CDR3 sequences, under 15% seen once. The specimen sequenced was CD4+ T cells from blood. Receptor source: a female donor with HTLV-1-associated myelopathy (HAM/TSP).

This clonotype has a count of ten or more. The V gene is TRBV6-1, the J gene TRBJ2-7; D not resolved. CDR1 is MNHNS and CDR2 is SASEGT in the germline V gene. V was shortened by 7 bases and J by 3 bases, with 7 bases between the two germline ends. This CDR3 spans 11 amino acids. CDR3 sequence (DNA): TGTGCCAGCACAGGCTTCTACGAGCAGTACTTC. Protein sequence: CASTGFYEQYF.

The table lists this clonotype with many counts. The chain recombines TRBV6-6 with TRBJ2-6, with TRBD2 matching 14 bases. This CDR3 has 19 residues. CDR1 MNHNY and CDR2 SVGAGI come from the germline V gene (reference sequence). Unmatched junction bases numbered 10, after V lost 5 bases and J lost 4 bases. CDR3 residues: CASSTFPGTSGRGANVLTF. CDR3 sequence (DNA): TGTGCCAGCAGTACCTTTCCCGGGACTAGCGGGAGAGGGGCCAACGTCCTGACTTTC.

This clonotype occurred many times. The V gene is TRBV28, the J gene TRBJ2-3; D is perhaps TRBD2 (5 bases). The CDR3 length is 14 residues. V lost 8 bases and J lost 0, with 12 bases in between. CDR1 and CDR2 (germline): MDHEN, SYDVKM. DNA of the CDR3: TGTGCCAGCCTGGAGGCAGATAGCACAGATACGCAGTATTTT. The encoded protein is CASLEADSTDTQYF.

CDR3 loop: CSARSGTGGGELFF. Written as DNA, the CDR3 is TGCAGTGCTAGATCCGGGACAGGGGGCGGGGAGCTGTTTTTT. The chain is built from TRBV20-1 and TRBJ2-2, with 11 bases aligning to TRBD1. CDR1 DFQATT and CDR2 SNEGSKA come from the germline V gene (reference sequence). CDR3 length: 14 residues. V trimming: 2 bases; J trimming: 7 bases; junction bases outside the gene matches: 3.

The sample holds many counts of this clonotype. At one of its ends the junction is not consistent with the germline gene, which may arise from a read error. The chain recombines TRBV7-7 with TRBJ2-2; D not certain. This CDR3 comprises 15 residues. Germline V gives CDR1 SSHAT, CDR2 FNYEAQ (reference sequence). The CDR3 coding sequence is TGTGCTAGCAGCTTAGGCTTCGGGAACACCGGGGAGCTGTTTTTT. Translating gives CASSLGFGNTGELFF. The whole variable domain, remainder taken from reference TRBV7-7 and TRBJ2-2, is GAGVSQSPRYKVTKRGQDVTLRCDPISSHATLYWYQQALGQGPEFLTYFNYEAQPDKSGLPSDRFSAERPEGSISTLTIQRTEQRDSAMYRCASSLGFGNTGELFFGEGSRLTVL.

This clonotype has ten or more counts. This chain uses TRBV7-2 with TRBJ2-1; possibly TRBD2 for D (6 bases). The ends were cut back, 0 bases at V and 6 bases at J, with 6 bases in the middle. Germline V gives CDR1 SGHTA, CDR2 FQGNSA. The CDR3 consists of 13 residues. The CDR3 is CASSLAGGNEQFF. The CDR3 DNA is TGTGCCAGCAGCTTAGCCGGGGGCAATGAGCAGTTCTTC.

J is TRBJ2-7 and V is TRBV7-6; D remains unclear. V lost 5 bases, J lost 5 bases, and 10 bases lay in between. The CDR3 covers 12 residues. Germline V CDR1 and CDR2: SGHVS, FNYEAQ. The CDR3 region has the DNA TGTGCCAGCAGCCACAGTGGGGACGAGCAGTACTTC. Amino acids: CASSHSGDEQYF.

This clonotype was seen many times. The chain uses TRBV29-1 and TRBJ1-2, with 7 bases lining up with TRBD1. The germline V gene has CDR1 SQVTM and CDR2 ANQGSEA. This CDR3 contains 12 residues. Germline trimming cut 2 bases from V and 8 bases from J; bases unmatched to any gene: 5. The CDR3: CSVETTGLGYTF. The DNA of the CDR3 is TGCAGCGTTGAAACGACAGGGTTGGGCTACACCTTC.

This clonotype was seen at least ten times. The rearrangement uses TRBV5-1 and TRBJ2-1; TRBD2 might be the D (7 bases). The germline V gene encodes CDR1 SGHRS and CDR2 YFSETQ. V was clipped by 4 bases and J by 6 bases, with 17 bases between them. The CDR3 totals 15 residues. The DNA of the CDR3 is TGCGCCAGCAGCACCGATTGGGGGGGCCTCAATGAGCAGTTCTTC. This encodes CASSTDWGGLNEQFF.

This clonotype was seen repeatedly, ten times or more. The chain couples TRBV12-3 or TRBV12-4 to TRBJ2-5, with TRBD1 matching 9 bases. The length of the CDR3 is 13 residues. The J segment lost 4 bases and the V segment lost 6 bases, leaving 3 bases of the junction unmatched. CDR3 amino acids: CASSQQGAETQYF. The CDR3 DNA is TGTGCCAGCAGCCAACAGGGGGCAGAGACCCAGTACTTC.

This clonotype has at least ten counts. The V and J genes are TRBV6-6 and TRBJ2-2; TRBD2 agrees at 7 bases. This CDR3 has 17 residues. V shed 7 bases and J 0 bases; nucleotides not matched to a gene: 11. Germline-derived CDR1 and CDR2 are MNHNY and SVGAGI (reference sequence). The CDR3 region is CASIGTSAATNTGELFF. As DNA, the CDR3 is TGTGCCAGCATTGGCACTAGCGCTGCAACGAACACCGGGGAGCTGTTTTTT.

This clonotype was picked up many times. This chain links TRBV6-6 with TRBJ1-2, with a weak D call TRBD1 (5 bases). The CDR3 sequence is 13 residues long. CDR1 is MNHNY and CDR2 is SVGAGI in the germline V gene (reference sequence). Trimming removed 5 bases from V and 5 bases from J, with 12 bases in between. CDR3 bases: TGTGCCAGCAGTATCGAACAGGATTATGGCTACACCTTC. This gives the protein CASSIEQDYGYTF.

This clonotype was observed a few times. The chain uses TRBV5-1 and TRBJ2-1; 10 bases are shared with TRBD2. Per the germline V gene, CDR1 is SGHRS and CDR2 is YFSETQ. With 4 bases clipped from V and 2 bases from J, the junction kept 6 bases outside the gene matches. The CDR3 runs to 16 residues. The chain's CDR3 is CASSTHSGGAYNEQFF. The CDR3 region has the DNA TGCGCCAGCAGCACACACAGCGGGGGGGCCTACAATGAGCAGTTCTTC.

This clonotype was picked up many times. The chain links TRBV20-1 to TRBJ2-2; TRBD2 aligns across 7 bases. The CDR3 has 17 residues. Germline V gene data show CDR1 as DFQATT and CDR2 as SNEGSKA (reference sequence). The ends lost 5 bases at V and 1 base at J; junction bases unmatched: 13. CDR3 residues: CSARLYPSGGNTGELFF. In nucleotides, the CDR3 is TGCAGTGCTCGTTTGTATCCTAGCGGAGGGAACACCGGGGAGCTGTTTTTT.

The table lists this clonotype with many counts. This chain connects TRBV20-1 to TRBJ2-1; tentatively, D is TRBD1 (6 bases). Germline CDR1 is DFQATT and CDR2 is SNEGSKA (reference sequence). This CDR3 is 15 amino acids long. Trimming took 1 base from V and 7 from J, leaving 17 bases between them. CDR3 residues: CSARALRRGSNEQFF. DNA for the CDR3: TGCAGTGCTAGAGCCCTCCGTAGGGGGAGTAATGAGCAGTTCTTC.

The chain uses TRBV29-1 and TRBJ1-1, with unresolved D. The CDR3 contains 13 residues. V was trimmed by 8 bases and J by 1 base, leaving 14 bases between them. Germline CDR1 and CDR2: SQVTM and ANQGSEA. In nucleotides, the CDR3 is TGCAGCTCTAGGGTGGACGGGAACACTGAAGCTTTCTTT. Translated, it gives CSSRVDGNTEAFF.

There are many counts of this clonotype. The gene calls are TRBV7-2 and TRBJ2-3; 14 bases agree with TRBD2. The V gene's germline CDR1 is SGHTA and CDR2 FQGNSA. This CDR3 comprises 18 residues. V was clipped by 5 bases and J by 9 bases; unmatched bases: 16. CDR3 sequence: CASSKPGLAGDTQGTQYF. CDR3 in DNA: TGTGCCAGCAGCAAACCGGGACTAGCGGGGGATACACAGGGAACGCAGTATTTT. Drawing the rest from reference TRBV7-2 and TRBJ2-3, the complete variable domain is GAGVSQSPSNKVTEKGKDVELRCDPISGHTALYWYRQSLGQGLEFLIYFQGNSAPDKSGLPSDRFSAERTGGSVSTLTIQRTQQEDSAVYLCASSKPGLAGDTQGTQYFGPGTRLTVL.

This clonotype appeared many times. The chain employs TRBV19 and TRBJ2-1; 8 bases are a match to TRBD2. Germline CDR1 and CDR2: LNHDA and SQIVND (reference sequence). The CDR3 contains 12 residues. With 6 bases clipped from V and 14 bases from J, the junction kept 9 bases outside the gene matches. This chain's CDR3 is CASSHRGTSEFF. CDR3 bases: TGTGCCAGTAGCCATAGGGGGACTAGTGAGTTCTTC.